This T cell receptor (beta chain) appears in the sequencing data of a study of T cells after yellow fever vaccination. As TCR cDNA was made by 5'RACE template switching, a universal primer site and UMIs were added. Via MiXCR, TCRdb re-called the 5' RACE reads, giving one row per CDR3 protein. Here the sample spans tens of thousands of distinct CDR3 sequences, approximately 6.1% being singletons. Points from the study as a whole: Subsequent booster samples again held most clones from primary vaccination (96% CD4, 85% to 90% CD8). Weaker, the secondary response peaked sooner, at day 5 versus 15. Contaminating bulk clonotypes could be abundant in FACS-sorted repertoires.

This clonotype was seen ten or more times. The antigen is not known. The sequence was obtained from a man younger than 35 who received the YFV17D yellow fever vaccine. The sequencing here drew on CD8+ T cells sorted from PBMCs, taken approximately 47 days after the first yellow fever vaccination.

DNA of the CDR3: TGTGCCAGCAGTGAAACCAGGGGTGGGACAGATACGCAGTATTTT. Translated, it gives CASSETRGGTDTQYF. J is TRBJ2-3 and V is TRBV6-4; D is perhaps TRBD1 (6 bases). The CDR3 runs 15 residues. Germline V gene sequence: CDR1 MRHNA, CDR2 SNTAGT. Trimming stripped 3 bases from V and 3 bases from J, with 13 bases between.